These 14 T cell receptor beta chains were all obtained from the same sample, sequenced in a study of radiotherapy plus CTLA-4 blockade in lung cancer (dated by TCRdb to the late 2010s). To prepare the library, the immunoSEQ multiplex PCR assay was applied. The table comes from immuneACCESS by way of TCRdb, which keeps in-frame sequences with V and J called. Part of the clones is missing from these tables; in studies checked, under half for an unresolved V gene and the rest for unknown reasons. A total of 84,000 or so clones appear in this sample, about four fifths of them only once. The ten largest clones add up to 13% to 15% of the sample. Sequencing used peripheral blood, obtained from a patient treated with radiotherapy plus ipilimumab. All receptors come from a human donor with non-small cell lung cancer that progressed on radiotherapy plus ipilimumab.

The V gene is TRBV4-3, the J gene TRBJ1-6, with D perhaps TRBD1 (5 bases). CDR1 LGHNA and CDR2 YSLEER come from the germline V gene. This CDR3 comprises 14 residues. Trimming cost V 1 base and J 5 bases, with 6 bases left between them. The chain's CDR3 is CASSQVTDNSPLHF. Here the CDR3 DNA reads TGCGCCAGCAGCCAAGTGACAGATAATTCACCCCTCCACTTT.

The chain has TRBV7-2 and TRBJ2-2; D might be TRBD1 (6 bases). This CDR3 is built from 14 residues. The germline V gene encodes CDR1 SGHTA and CDR2 FQGNSA. V was shortened by 5 bases and J by 5 bases, with 12 bases between the two germline ends. The CDR3 region is CASSRRGGTGELFF. The CDR3 DNA reads as TGTGCCAGCAGCAGGAGAGGGGGTACCGGGGAGCTGTTTTTT.

The chain employs TRBV6-5 and TRBJ1-2, with D possibly being TRBD1 (5 bases). The CDR3 totals 14 residues. V was trimmed by 4 bases and J by 4 bases, leaving 13 bases between them. Germline V gene lookup returns CDR1 MNHEY and CDR2 SVGAGI. CDR3 amino acids: CASSWDASSYGYTF. The DNA of the CDR3 is TGTGCCAGCAGTTGGGACGCGTCTAGCTATGGCTACACCTTC.

The chain uses TRBV25-1 and TRBJ2-2, with TRBD1 matching over 8 bases. In germline, CDR1 is MGHDK, CDR2 SYGVNS. The V segment lost 4 bases and the J segment 2 bases; nucleotides outside the gene matches: 9. This CDR3 has 17 amino acids. The CDR3 sequence: CASSASLGQGNTGELFF. The CDR3 coding sequence is TGTGCCAGCAGTGCGTCTTTAGGACAGGGTAACACCGGGGAGCTGTTTTTT.

The chain couples TRBV18 to TRBJ2-7; 7 bases align to TRBD1. V shed 4 bases, J shed 0 bases, and the junction held 3 bases outside the gene matches. The CDR3 length is 14 residues. Germline V gene data show CDR1 as KGHSH and CDR2 as LQKENI. CDR3 sequence (DNA): TGTGCCAGCTCACGGGACAGCCTCTCCTACGAGCAGTACTTC. Translation gives CASSRDSLSYEQYF.

This chain links TRBV5-5 with TRBJ1-5; D not resolved. CDR1 and CDR2 from the germline V gene are SGHKS and YYEKEE (reference sequence). Trimming took 4 bases from V and 7 from J, leaving 12 bases between them. The CDR3 length is 13 residues. CDR3 region: CASSRRERQPQHF. The CDR3 nucleotides read TGTGCCAGCAGCCGACGCGAAAGGCAGCCCCAGCATTTT. The full variable domain, in which reference TRBV5-5 and TRBJ1-5 provide the parts outside the CDR3, is DAGVTQSPTHLIKTRGQQVTLRCSPISGHKSVSWYQQVLGQGPQFIFQYYEKEERGRGNFPDRFSARQFPNYSSELNVNALLLGDSALYLCASSRRERQPQHFGDGTRLSIL.

The rearrangement links TRBV7-2 to TRBJ2-7, with 7 bases identical to TRBD1. This CDR3 comprises 19 residues. The germline gives CDR1 SGHTA, CDR2 FQGNSA. After removal of 1 base from V and 7 bases from J, the junction contained 22 bases not matched to a gene. CDR3 residues: CASSLDNSRPRGMLREQYF. CDR3 nucleotide sequence: TGTGCCAGCAGCTTAGATAACAGCCGCCCCAGGGGGATGCTTAGGGAGCAGTACTTC. Full variable domain (rest looked up from reference TRBV7-2 and TRBJ2-7): GAGVSQSPSNKVTEKGKDVELRCDPISGHTALYWYRQSLGQGLEFLIYFQGNSAPDKSGLPSDRFSAERTGGSVSTLTIQRTQQEDSAVYLCASSLDNSRPRGMLREQYFGPGTRLTVT.

This chain uses TRBV6-1 with TRBJ2-3; 10 bases map to TRBD2. CDR1 and CDR2 (germline): MNHNS, SASEGT. The CDR3 is 15 amino acids. The V gene end was trimmed by 6 bases and the J gene end by 3 bases; junction bases not matched to a gene: 6. CDR3 amino acids: CASSLAGGFTDTQYF. DNA of the CDR3: TGTGCCAGCAGCTTAGCGGGGGGTTTTACAGATACGCAGTATTTT.

The CDR3, as DNA: TGTGCCAGCAGCCCGGGACTTTCCACAGATACGCAGTATTTT. Its translation: CASSPGLSTDTQYF. The chain carries TRBV7-9 and TRBJ2-3; tentative D call: TRBD2 (6 bases). The germline CDR1 and CDR2 sequences are SEHNR and FQNEAQ (reference sequence). The V end lost 5 bases, the J end lost 2 bases, and 11 bases lay between the germline ends. The length of the CDR3 is 14 residues.

The CDR3 sequence is CASSKAQCWRGNQPQHF. The CDR3 DNA reads as TGTGCCAGCAGCAAAGCCCAATGCTGGCGGGGCAATCAGCCCCAGCATTTT. The rearrangement joins TRBV21-1 to TRBJ1-5. TRBV21-1 is shown as a pseudogene. The CDR3 runs to 17 residues.

The rearrangement joins TRBV18 to TRBJ1-2; D is unresolved. The germline gives CDR1 KGHSH, CDR2 LQKENI. Trimming pared 5 bases from V and 7 bases from J, leaving 8 bases between. The CDR3 covers 11 residues. The CDR3 DNA follows: TGTGCCAGCTCAGAGTCGGGTGGCTACACCTTC. Translation gives CASSESGGYTF.

The chain combines TRBV7-8 with TRBJ2-1; 7 bases are shared with TRBD1. The CDR3 spans 14 residues. Per germline, CDR1 SGHVS and CDR2 FQNEAQ. Trimming took 5 bases from V and 6 from J; bases not matched to a gene: 7. CDR3 in DNA: TGTGCCAGCAGCCCCCTAAACAGGGGCAATGAGCAGTTCTTC. Translated, it gives CASSPLNRGNEQFF.

The V and J genes are TRBV11-2 and TRBJ2-3; D is unclear. V shed 2 bases and J shed 0 bases, with 9 bases lying between them. Germline V gene sequence: CDR1 SGHAT, CDR2 FQNNGV. There are 15 residues in the CDR3. Written as DNA, the CDR3 is TGTGCCAGCAGCTTAAACGGTATTAGCACAGATACGCAGTATTTT. Amino acid sequence: CASSLNGISTDTQYF.

This clone was seen once. The CDR3 sequence: CASSPMAANEKLFF. The CDR3 nucleotides are TGTGCCAGTAGTCCCATGGCAGCTAATGAAAAACTGTTTTTT. This rearrangement joins TRBV19 to TRBJ1-4; D uncertain. This CDR3 comprises 14 residues. Per germline, CDR1 LNHDA and CDR2 SQIVND (reference sequence). The V gene lost 5 bases and the J gene lost 3 bases, with 10 bases spanning the gap. Variable domain in full (rest from reference TRBV19 and TRBJ1-4): DGGITQSPKYLFRKEGQNVTLSCEQNLNHDAMYWYRQDPGQGLRLIYYSQIVNDFQKGDIAEGYSVSREKKESFPLTVTSAQKNPTAFYLCASSPMAANEKLFFGSGTQLSVL.